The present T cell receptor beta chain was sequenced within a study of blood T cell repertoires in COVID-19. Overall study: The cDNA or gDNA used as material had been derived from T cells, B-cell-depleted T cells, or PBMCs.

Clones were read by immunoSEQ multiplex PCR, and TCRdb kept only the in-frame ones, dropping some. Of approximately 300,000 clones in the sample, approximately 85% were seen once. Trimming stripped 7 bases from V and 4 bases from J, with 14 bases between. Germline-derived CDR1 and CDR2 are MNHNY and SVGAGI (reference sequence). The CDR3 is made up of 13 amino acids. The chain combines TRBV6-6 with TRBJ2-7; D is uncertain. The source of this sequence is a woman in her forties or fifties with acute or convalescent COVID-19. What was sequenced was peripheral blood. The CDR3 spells CASMSPVNYEQYF. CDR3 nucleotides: TGTGCCAGCATGAGCCCTGTTAATTACGAGCAGTACTTC.